This passage covers 12 T cell receptor beta chains from one sample sequenced in a study of T-cell reconstitution after alpha-beta-depleted transplantation in children. Construction of the TCRbeta library involved unique molecular identifiers. TCRdb re-called the PCR reads with MiXCR, one entry per CDR3 protein. The top ten hold approximately 0.8% of the sample, which has approximately 650,000 distinct CDR3 sequences, roughly 13% seen once. The specimen comprised PBMCs, sampled before TCRalphabeta/CD19-depleted stem cell transplant. Receptor source: a girl aged 2 to 10 with congenital amegakaryocytic thrombocytopenia, due to receive a stem cell transplant.

This clonotype was detected many times. This rearrangement joins TRBV20-1 to TRBJ2-5; TRBD1 might be the D (6 bases). Germline V lookup: CDR1 DFQATT, CDR2 SNEGSKA (reference sequence). Trimming left V 5 bases short and J 2 bases short, with 12 bases between. The CDR3 is 13 residues long. For the CDR3, the DNA is TGCAGTGCTCCCGGGACAACTCAAGAGACCCAGTACTTC. Its protein product is CSAPGTTQETQYF.

The rearrangement uses TRBV28 and TRBJ2-7; D is perhaps TRBD1 or TRBD2 (5 bases each). V was shortened by 5 bases and J by 1 base, with 15 bases between the two germline ends. Germline CDR1 reads MDHEN; CDR2 reads SYDVKM. The CDR3 sequence is 15 residues long. The CDR3 DNA is TGTGCCAGCAGTCCCCTTCGGGGCGTATCCTACGAGCAGTACTTC. It translates to CASSPLRGVSYEQYF.

This clonotype was seen repeatedly, ten times or more. The chain couples TRBV20-1 to TRBJ2-5, with 11 positions matching TRBD2. Germline CDR1 reads DFQATT; CDR2 reads SNEGSKA (reference sequence). V shed 4 bases and J 2 bases; nucleotides not matched to a gene: 6. This CDR3 is built from 15 residues. The CDR3: CSATPGLAVQETQYF. CDR3 DNA: TGCAGTGCTACACCGGGACTAGCGGTTCAAGAGACCCAGTACTTC.

Ten or more counts support this clonotype. The chain employs TRBV5-5 and TRBJ2-3; possibly TRBD1 or TRBD2 for D (5 bases each). The CDR3 sequence is 15 residues long. The germline V gene has CDR1 SGHKS and CDR2 YYEKEE (reference sequence). V dropped 4 bases and J dropped 4 bases, with 16 bases sitting between them. The CDR3 here is CASSLLGPGSDTQYF. CDR3 in DNA: TGTGCCAGCAGCCTCCTGGGACCAGGGTCAGATACGCAGTATTTT.

The rearrangement joins TRBV13 to TRBJ2-1; 16 positions agree with TRBD2. Germline trimming cut 5 bases from V and 0 bases from J; bases unmatched to any gene: 10. Germline lookup yields CDR1 PRHDT and CDR2 FYEKMQ (reference sequence). This CDR3 region has 20 residues. CDR3 nucleotide sequence: TGTGCCAGCAGCCCGCCGGGACTAGCGGGAGGGCCGAGCTCCTACAATGAGCAGTTCTTC. It yields the protein CASSPPGLAGGPSSYNEQFF.

This clonotype was recorded at least ten times. The chain links TRBV5-5 to TRBJ2-1, with D uncertain. Trimming left V 1 base short and J 5 bases short, with 10 bases between. CDR3 length equals 14 residues. In germline, CDR1 is SGHKS, CDR2 YYEKEE (reference sequence). The CDR3 loop is CASSLFRANNEQFF. As DNA, the CDR3 is TGTGCCAGCAGCTTGTTCCGGGCAAACAATGAGCAGTTCTTC.

This clonotype was observed many times. This chain uses TRBV7-8 with TRBJ2-7; possibly TRBD1 for D (5 bases). Germline V gene data show CDR1 as SGHVS and CDR2 as FQNEAQ. The CDR3 runs 15 residues. Trimming pared 1 base from V and 5 bases from J, leaving 15 bases between. The CDR3 region has the DNA TGTGCCAGCAGCTTAGTCTACCTTCAGGGAAACGAGCAGTACTTC. Translating gives CASSLVYLQGNEQYF.

This clonotype was counted a few times. The chain has TRBV12-3 or TRBV12-4 and TRBJ1-2; D is ambiguous. CDR3 length: 14 amino acids. The V end lost 0 bases, the J end lost 3 bases, and 8 bases lay between the germline ends. DNA of the CDR3: TGTGCCAGCAGTTTAGCAGGGTCCGACTATGGCTACACCTTC. As protein: CASSLAGSDYGYTF.

This clonotype was counted at least ten times. The chain employs TRBV4-1 and TRBJ2-2, with D perhaps TRBD2 (6 bases). This CDR3 comprises 18 residues. The V and J ends lost 4 bases and 6 bases respectively, with 24 bases between them. In germline, CDR1 is MGHRA, CDR2 YSYEKL. The CDR3 bases are TGCGCCAGCAGCCCGGCCGGGGCGGGATATGGTATTGCCGGGGAGCTGTTTTTT. Translated, it gives CASSPAGAGYGIAGELFF.

The chain recombines TRBV6-5 with TRBJ2-2, with TRBD2 as a possible D gene (5 bases). The V gene's germline CDR1 is MNHEY and CDR2 SVGAGI. The CDR3 is made up of 16 amino acids. The V end was cut by 0 bases, the J end by 6 bases, with 14 bases between. The CDR3 loop reads CASSYSRRVLSGELFF. The CDR3 bases are TGTGCCAGCAGTTACTCGAGGCGGGTGCTGTCCGGGGAGCTGTTTTTT.

This clonotype was picked up a small number of times. This chain uses TRBV27 with TRBJ2-7; 7 nucleotides align to TRBD2. The CDR3 sequence is 15 residues long. V shed 5 bases and J 2 bases; nucleotides not matched to a gene: 9. Per the germline V gene, CDR1 is MNHEY and CDR2 is SMNVEV (reference sequence). The CDR3 spells CASSTLTSLPYEQYF. The CDR3 region has the DNA TGTGCCAGCAGTACACTGACTAGCCTACCCTACGAGCAGTACTTC.

The chain has TRBV20-1 and TRBJ2-1; 13 positions agree with TRBD2. Looked up from germline, CDR1 is DFQATT and CDR2 is SNEGSKA (reference sequence). The junction had 15 bases not matched to a gene; V was cut back by 6 bases and J by 10 bases. The CDR3 is 16 residues long. As DNA, the CDR3 is TGCAGTGCCCCGGGACTAGCGGGACCTTTTTATGGGGAGCAGTTCTTC. This translates into CSAPGLAGPFYGEQFF.